This TCR beta chain was recorded in a study of shared clonotypes between healthy human individuals. Study context: Researchers assigned three CD4 naive, three CD4 memory, two CD8 naive and one CD8 memory plate to each donor.

The assay was immunoSEQ multiplex PCR, and TCRdb's table has in-frame clones only and misses some. The data contain fewer than 1.8 million clones, roughly 98.5% of them seen just once; the ten biggest clones take up over 0.3%. Researchers partitioned CD4+ cells into CD45RA+ naive and CD45RA-negative memory subsets. This CDR3 is built from 15 residues. V lost 0 bases, J lost 0 bases, and 8 bases lay in between. The germline CDR1 and CDR2 sequences are SNHLY and FYNNEI. The source is a man younger than 45 in good health. J is TRBJ1-1 and V is TRBV2; no clear D. The specimen was naive CD4+ T cells sorted from blood. Subset indicated: CD45RA+ positively selected. The CDR3 reads CASSEAGSLNTEAFF. The DNA of the CDR3 is TGTGCCAGCAGTGAAGCGGGAAGCCTGAACACTGAAGCTTTCTTT.